Below, one TCR beta chain is given with its context. Its antigen is currently unknown. With V trimmed by 5 bases and J by 4 bases, 3 bases remained unmatched. The CDR3 consists of 13 residues. CDR1 and CDR2 from the germline V gene are SQVTM and ANQGSEA. This sample was taken from a study of T cell responses to AZD1222 COVID-19 vaccine. The table came from immunoSEQ multiplex PCR; TCRdb's copy has only in-frame clones and leaves some out. The table has around 85,000 clones, about 86% seen once. Overall study results and limits: In the spike-specific TCR repertoire, nearly half reportedly target unmutated variant regions.

The genes are TRBV29-1 and TRBJ1-5; TRBD1 matches at 9 bases. This sequence originates from an adult in good health. The sample consisted of peripheral blood, taken on day 0 of AZD1222 vaccination. CDR3 in amino acids: CSVQTGGNQPQHF. The DNA for the CDR3 is TGCAGCGTTCAGACAGGGGGGAATCAGCCCCAGCATTTT.